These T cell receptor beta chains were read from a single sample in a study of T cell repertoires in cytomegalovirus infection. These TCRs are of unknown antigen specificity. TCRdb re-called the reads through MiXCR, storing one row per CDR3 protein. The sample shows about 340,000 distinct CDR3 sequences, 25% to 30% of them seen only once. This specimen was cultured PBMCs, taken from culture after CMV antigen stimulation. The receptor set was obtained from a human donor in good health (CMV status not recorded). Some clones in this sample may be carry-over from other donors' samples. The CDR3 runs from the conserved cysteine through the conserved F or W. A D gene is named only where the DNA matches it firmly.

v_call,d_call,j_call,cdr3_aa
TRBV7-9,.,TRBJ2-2,CASAAGVDTGELFF
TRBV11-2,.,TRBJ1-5,CASSQRGGRNQPQHF
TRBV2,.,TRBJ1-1,CASSYSGGSKGF
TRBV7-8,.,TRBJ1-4,CASRAGRNEKLFF
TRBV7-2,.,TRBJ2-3,CASSLMGGPDTQYF
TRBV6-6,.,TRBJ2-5,CASSYRHGETQYF
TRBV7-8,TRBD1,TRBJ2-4,CASSLGGQGIVGNIQYF
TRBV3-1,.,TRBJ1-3,CASSPDRRLLRSGNTIYF
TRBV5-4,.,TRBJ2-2,CASSLRYTGELFF
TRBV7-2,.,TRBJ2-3,CASSLGVASGIEYF
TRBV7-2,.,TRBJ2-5,CASSLAGPQETQYF
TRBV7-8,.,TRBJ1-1,CASSLAGRVEAFF
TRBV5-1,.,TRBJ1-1,CASSPDSTEAFF
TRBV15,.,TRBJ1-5,CATSRDLPGGNQPQHF
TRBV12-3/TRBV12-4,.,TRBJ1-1,CASSLDGALNTEAFF
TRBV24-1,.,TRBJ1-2,CATSDSGRTYGYTF
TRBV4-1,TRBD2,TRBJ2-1,CASSHRGTRREQFF
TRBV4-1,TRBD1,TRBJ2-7,CASSRNRGPNEQYF
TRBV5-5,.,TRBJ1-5,CASSLVGRPGLPQHF
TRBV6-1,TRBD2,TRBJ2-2,CAIPSGSGSGGELFF
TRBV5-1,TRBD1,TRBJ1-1,CASSPASTGGITEAFF
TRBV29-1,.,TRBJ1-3,CSVDLGGGNTIYF
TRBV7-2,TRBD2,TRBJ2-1,CASSFNAGGPSDEQFF
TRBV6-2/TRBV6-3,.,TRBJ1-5,CASSYRAVQPQHF
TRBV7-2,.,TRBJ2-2,CASSLNRAGELFF
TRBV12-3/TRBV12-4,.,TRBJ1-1,CASVRAGRLMNTEAFF
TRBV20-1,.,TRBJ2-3,CSASRSDTQYF
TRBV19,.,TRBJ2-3,CASSIPRPGLDTQYF
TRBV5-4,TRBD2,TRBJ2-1,CASSFGLGGEQFF
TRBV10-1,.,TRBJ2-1,CASVYPRQNEQFF
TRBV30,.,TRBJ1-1,CAWSVRFEAFF
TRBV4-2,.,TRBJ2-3,CASSQDSTPGESDTQYF
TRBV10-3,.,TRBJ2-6,CAISEGSLSGANVLTF
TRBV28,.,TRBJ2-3,CASSLWAGPDTQYF
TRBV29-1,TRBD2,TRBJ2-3,CSARSAGGPDTQYF
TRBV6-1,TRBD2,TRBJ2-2,CASSRGTSGRSTGELFF
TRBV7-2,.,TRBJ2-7,CASSFGRAIYEQYF
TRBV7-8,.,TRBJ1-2,CASSPTGSGYTF
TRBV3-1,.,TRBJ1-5,CASSQEDSLQPQHF
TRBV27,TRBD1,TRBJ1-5,CASSLSWTGASNQPQHF
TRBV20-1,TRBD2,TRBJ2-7,CSASAGLAGEGDEQYF
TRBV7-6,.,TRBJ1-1,CASSLSQNLNTEAFF
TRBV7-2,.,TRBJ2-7,CASSRGNPVLKQYF
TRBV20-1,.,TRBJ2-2,CSARDGANTGELFF
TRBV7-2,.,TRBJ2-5,CASSLEQGETQYF
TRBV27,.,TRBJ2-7,CASTDSGQYSYEQYF
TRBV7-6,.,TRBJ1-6,CASSLRRNNSPLHF
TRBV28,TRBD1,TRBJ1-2,CASQRQGPSYGYTF
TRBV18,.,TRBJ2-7,CASSPGQGKASGTSYEQYF
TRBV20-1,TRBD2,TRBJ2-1,CSARGVGGAYNEQFF
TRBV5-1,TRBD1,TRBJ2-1,CASSFLDRGLSYNEQFF
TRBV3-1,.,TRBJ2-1,CASSQGIDAMREQFF
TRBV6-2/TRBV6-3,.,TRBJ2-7,CASSYGRAYEQYF
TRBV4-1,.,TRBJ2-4,CASSQDHAAAKNIQYF
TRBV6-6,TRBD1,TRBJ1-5,CASSWTGPFESNQPQHF